This TCR beta chain derives from a study of blood T cells in healthy people across ages. This clonotype has a count of ten or more. Combining a sample-barcoded 5' primer with a J-beta primer mix, a second PCR ran for roughly 7 to 12 cycles. TCRdb re-called the 5' RACE reads through MiXCR, storing one row per CDR3 protein. There are roughly 640,000 distinct CDR3 sequences in the sample; around 31% occur only once, and about a sixth lies in the top ten. Germline CDR1 and CDR2: SQVTM and ANQGSEA. This CDR3 is 14 amino acids long. V lost 6 bases, J lost 3 bases, and 17 bases lay in between. Sequenced input: blood. The chain uses TRBV29-1 and TRBJ1-1; D possibly corresponds to TRBD1 (5 bases). The receptor was derived from a woman of 80 years or more in good health. CDR3 region: CSVAPRGTDTEAFF. CDR3 nucleotide sequence: TGCAGCGTAGCCCCCCGGGGCACGGACACTGAAGCTTTCTTT.